This T cell receptor beta chain was recorded in a study of cytomegalovirus exposure and HLA in healthy donors listed by TCRdb under 2017. General notes on the study: According to a later analysis, the approximately 120 validation repertoires were produced on the same platform as the roughly 600 repertoires of the first cohort. The study was designed to test whether signatures of past pathogen exposure could be identified by cataloging public T cell receptors. Besides the first cohort of under 700 subjects, a separate validation cohort made up of over a hundred different subjects was used. To predict cytomegalovirus infection status, the study combined high-throughput TCR immunosequencing, statistical association of individual TCRs with disease status, and machine learning. Beyond this particular receptor, the publication reports: The study gave a list of more than 150 TCR beta chains associated with cytomegalovirus. A later analysis lacked HLA typing for the validation cohort, so it scored co-occurrence in that cohort across all 110 or so repertoires. Most TCR sequences were observed very rarely across donors, whereas some public TCRs were present in many individuals. Cytomegalovirus status was reported to be diagnosed by the classifier with high specificity and sensitivity in both the original and validation cohorts. A few of the identified cytomegalovirus-associated TCR beta chains were confirmed in vitro to be specific for cytomegalovirus antigens. It was suggested by the authors that the approach could potentially be generalized to other disease states and immunological phenotypes. Of the cluster scores, approximately 95% were above 0 in a later analysis, which found that TCRs clustered in the first cohort also tended to co-occur in the 110 or so validation repertoires.

To prepare the library, the immunoSEQ multiplex PCR assay was applied. In the original analysis: To diagnose cytomegalovirus status from the catalog of TCR beta chain sequences, a statistical classification framework was built. TCRdb's version of the immuneACCESS table is confined to in-frame rearrangements and falls short of the full clone set. An unresolved V gene accounts for under half of the shortfall where checked; the remainder is of unknown origin. The V and J calls and the clone size are those of that table, but D and trimming were determined from the DNA. In this sample the table shows some 150,000 clones, roughly 88% of which occur a single time. Of the sample, 7% to 9% falls within the top ten clones. The V end loses 1 base and the J end loses 0 bases, and a stretch of 9 bases separates them. The CDR3 runs 15 residues from the cysteine to the phenylalanine. The DNA shown is the 45-base CDR3, in frame from base 1. CDR1 SGHRS and CDR2 YFSETQ were looked up in the germline V gene.

Note on this clone: Its antigen is unknown. One base away there is no much larger clone; base qualities are not given.

The donors belonged to the validation cohort of over a hundred subjects, which was separate from the 666-subject first cohort. The sequence joins TRBV5-1 to TRBJ2-3, and possibly TRBD2, on 6 matching bases. Sequenced sample: PBMCs. This TCR came from a woman aged 18-29 years in good health and CMV-seropositive. The CDR3 has the sequence CASSLSRESTDTQYF. The DNA is as follows: TGCGCCAGCAGCTTGTCGCGGGAAAGCACAGATACGCAGTATTTT.